This T cell receptor beta chain was recovered during a study of blood T cell repertoires in COVID-19. Study in general: Whether acute or convalescent, the COVID-19 samples came from the United States, Italy and Spain. T cells, B-cell-depleted T cells, or PBMCs provided the cDNA or gDNA that served as material.

Authors' analysis steps: Amplified reference gene primers provided the basis for estimating nucleated cell counts. Profiled with immunoSEQ multiplex PCR; TCRdb holds only in-frame clones, not every one. V, J and clone size were drawn from that table, and D and trimming were deduced from the DNA. There are 30,000 to 40,000 clones in the sample; about nine tenths occur only once, and 5.5% to 7% lies in the top ten. CDR3 size: 13 residues. The V gene end was trimmed by 5 bases and the J gene end by 10 bases; junction bases not matched to a gene: 6. Looked up from germline, CDR1 is LGHDT and CDR2 is YNNKEL (reference sequence).

The sequenced material came from peripheral blood. The rearrangement joins TRBV3-1 (or the pseudogene TRBV3-2) to TRBJ2-1; 9 bases match TRBD2. This receptor was obtained from a woman aged 80 or over with acute or convalescent COVID-19. The CDR3 spells CASSLAGAMEQFF. CDR3 coding DNA: TGTGCCAGCAGCTTAGCGGGGGCCATGGAGCAGTTCTTC.